These 27 T cell receptor beta chains share one sample of origin, sequenced in a study of a mutant IDH1 vaccine in newly diagnosed glioma. This sample's time point: baseline, week 1 (first vaccination visit). The treatment denotes: pre-vaccination baseline after standard-of-care therapy. Profiling relied on immunoSEQ multiplex PCR, and the TCRdb table lists in-frame clones only, not all of them. The profile shows 45,000 to 60,000 clones, roughly 80% of them singletons. The starting material was PBMCs, obtained from a glioma patient treated with radiotherapy, temozolomide or both. The receptor set was obtained from a woman in her 40s with glioma.

This rearrangement joins TRBV2 to TRBJ1-2; D is undetermined. The germline CDR1 and CDR2 sequences are SNHLY and FYNNEI. The CDR3 runs 12 residues. Trimming cost V 5 bases and J 8 bases, with 12 bases left between them. The CDR3 region has the DNA TGTGCCAGCAGTTGGGTCCAGGAGGGCTACACCTTC. Protein sequence: CASSWVQEGYTF. Combining the CDR3 with reference TRBV2 and TRBJ1-2 gives the whole variable domain EPEVTQTPSHQVTQMGQEVILRCVPISNHLYFYWYRQILGQKVEFLVSFYNNEISEKSEIFDDQFSVERPDGSNFTLKIRSTKLEDSAMYFCASSWVQEGYTFGSGTRLTVV.

The rearrangement links TRBV4-3 to TRBJ2-5, with 7 bases that match TRBD1. Unmatched junction bases numbered 10, after V lost 4 bases and J lost 2 bases. In germline, CDR1 is LGHNA, CDR2 YSLEER. The CDR3 length is 16 residues. The CDR3: CASSRQRGQGQETQYF. The CDR3 DNA reads as TGCGCCAGCAGCCGTCAAAGGGGGCAGGGGCAAGAGACCCAGTACTTC.

This clone was detected a few times. This rearrangement joins TRBV7-9 to TRBJ1-3; D is unclear. The V gene's germline CDR1 is SEHNR and CDR2 FQNEAQ (reference sequence). The CDR3 loop spans 12 amino acids. The ends were cut back, 5 bases at V and 2 bases at J, with 4 bases in the middle. CDR3 sequence (DNA): TGTGCCAGCAGCCCTCCTGGAAACACCATATATTTT. Translating gives CASSPPGNTIYF.

This chain uses TRBV10-1 with TRBJ2-1; 10 nucleotides agree with TRBD2. The germline V gene encodes CDR1 WNHNN and CDR2 SYGVQD (reference sequence). V lost 8 bases, J lost 9 bases, and 16 bases stayed unmatched. The CDR3 runs to 16 residues. The CDR3 protein is CASAPLSGGAGGEQFF. Here the CDR3 DNA reads TGCGCCAGCGCCCCGTTAAGCGGGGGGGCCGGTGGTGAGCAGTTCTTC.

The chain is built from TRBV6-5 and TRBJ2-7; TRBD1 aligns across 7 bases. J gave up 4 bases and V 5 bases, and 11 bases lay outside the gene matches. Germline-derived CDR1 and CDR2 are MNHEY and SVGAGI. The CDR3 is made up of 15 amino acids. DNA of the CDR3: TGTGCCAGCAGTCCGACTTCGACAGGGTGGTACGAGCAGTACTTC. Translation: CASSPTSTGWYEQYF.

V gene TRBV11-3 combines with J gene TRBJ2-5; unclear D gene. The CDR3 is made up of 13 amino acids. V lost 3 bases to trimming and J lost 4 bases, with 9 bases between them. Germline V gene data show CDR1 as SGHNT and CDR2 as YENEEA. CDR3 coding DNA: TGTGCCAGCAGCTTCATGGCTGGAGAGACCCAGTACTTC. This encodes CASSFMAGETQYF.

This clone showed up just a few times. The chain couples TRBV18 to TRBJ2-7, with a tentative D call TRBD1 (5 bases). The ends were cut back, 2 bases at V and 0 bases at J, with 11 bases in the middle. Germline V gene lookup returns CDR1 KGHSH and CDR2 LQKENI. The length of the CDR3 is 15 residues. The DNA of the CDR3 is TGTGCCAGCTCACCAGGTACAGGCCTCTCCTACGAGCAGTACTTC. Amino acid sequence: CASSPGTGLSYEQYF.

The rearrangement joins TRBV29-1 to TRBJ2-1; 9 bases fit TRBD1. J gave up 5 bases and V 2 bases, and 7 bases lay outside the gene matches. This CDR3 is 15 amino acids long. Germline V lookup: CDR1 SQVTM, CDR2 ANQGSEA. For the CDR3, the DNA is TGCAGCGTTGAACCATGGGACAGGGCCCACAATGAGCAGTTCTTC. Translated, it gives CSVEPWDRAHNEQFF.

By sample fraction, this clone is medium-sized. CDR3 DNA sequence: TGTGCCAGTAGTATCGGGACAGTACCCGTCGCTTTCTTT. This sequence encodes CASSIGTVPVAFF. The gene calls are TRBV19 and TRBJ1-1; 7 nucleotides match TRBD1. Germline V gene sequence: CDR1 LNHDA, CDR2 SQIVND (reference sequence). The CDR3 is 13 residues long. V shed 3 bases and J 11 bases; nucleotides not matched to a gene: 9.

For the CDR3, the DNA is TGTGCCAGCAGCCTACAGGGCCCTTTAGGCGGAAACACCATATATTTT. It specifies CASSLQGPLGGNTIYF. The V gene is TRBV6-6, the J gene TRBJ1-3, with TRBD1 as a possible D gene (6 bases). The CDR3 contains 16 residues. V lost 6 bases and J lost 4, with 19 bases in between. The germline gives CDR1 MNHNY, CDR2 SVGAGI (reference sequence).

In its sample, this clone was seen a few times. J is TRBJ2-1 and V is TRBV6-4, with TRBD2 as a possible D gene (5 bases). CDR3 size: 16 residues. Germline V CDR1 and CDR2: MRHNA, SNTAGT. The germline V and J ends were trimmed by 3 bases and 1 base, with 13 bases remaining between them. The CDR3, as DNA: TGTGCCAGCAGTGATCTAGCCACACTATCCTACAATGAGCAGTTCTTC. It specifies CASSDLATLSYNEQFF.

The chain couples TRBV18 to TRBJ2-3; 9 bases match TRBD1. Germline CDR1 KGHSH, CDR2 LQKENI. Losses at the gene ends were 6 bases for V and 6 bases for J; bases not matched to a gene: 7. The CDR3 extends over 14 amino acids. The CDR3 region is CASSPGTGMDTQYF. CDR3 coding DNA: TGTGCCAGCTCCCCCGGGACAGGGATGGATACGCAGTATTTT.

The V and J genes are TRBV5-5 and TRBJ1-1; D is undetermined. Deletions cut 4 bases from V and 1 base from J, with 11 bases between. This CDR3 has 14 amino acids. Germline V lookup: CDR1 SGHKS, CDR2 YYEKEE (reference sequence). CDR3 nucleotide sequence: TGTGCCAGCAGCCACGGGGTCCCGAACACTGAAGCTTTCTTT. It encodes CASSHGVPNTEAFF.

V and J are TRBV2 and TRBJ1-5; perhaps TRBD1 as D (6 bases). Germline V gene sequence: CDR1 SNHLY, CDR2 FYNNEI. V lost 7 bases and J lost 4, with 11 bases in between. The CDR3 consists of 13 residues. CDR3 loop: CASTAGENQPQHF. CDR3 sequence (DNA): TGTGCCAGCACCGCAGGGGAAAATCAGCCCCAGCATTTT.

The chain uses TRBV6-1 and TRBJ1-1; no clear D. Germline V gene lookup returns CDR1 MNHNS and CDR2 SASEGT. Trimming took off 6 bases at V and 1 base at J, with 9 bases between the two ends. The CDR3 sequence is 13 residues long. This CDR3 is CASSSWGNTEAFF. As DNA, the CDR3 is TGTGCCAGCAGCTCTTGGGGGAACACTGAAGCTTTCTTT.

The chain couples TRBV7-9 to TRBJ1-1; D is possibly TRBD1 (6 bases). Germline V CDR1 and CDR2: SEHNR, FQNEAQ (reference sequence). V gave up 3 bases and J gave up 4 bases, with 12 bases separating them. The CDR3 loop spans 14 amino acids. CDR3 DNA sequence: TGTGCCAGCAGCTTTGCGACGGGGGCCACTGAAGCTTTCTTT. As protein: CASSFATGATEAFF.

The J gene is TRBJ1-1, the V gene TRBV5-6; no reliable D call. Germline V CDR1 and CDR2: SGHDT, YYEEEE. The V gene lost 2 bases and the J gene lost 3 bases, with 8 bases spanning the gap. CDR3 length: 13 amino acids. The CDR3 nucleotides read TGTGCCAGCAGCTTCCGAGGGTACACTGAAGCTTTCTTT. Translating it yields CASSFRGYTEAFF.

The rearrangement links TRBV9 to TRBJ1-1; TRBD1 aligns across 8 bases. The CDR3 totals 14 residues. The germline gives CDR1 SGDLS, CDR2 YYNGEE. The trim removed 2 bases at V and 1 base at J, leaving 1 base unmatched. This chain's CDR3 is CASSVGTGNTEAFF. The CDR3 DNA is TGTGCCAGCAGCGTCGGGACAGGGAACACTGAAGCTTTCTTT.

J is TRBJ2-3 and V is TRBV5-1; D may match TRBD1 or TRBD2 (6 bases each). The ends were cut back, 2 bases at V and 9 bases at J, with 13 bases in the middle. CDR3 length equals 13 residues. From germline, CDR1 is SGHRS and CDR2 YFSETQ. This CDR3 is CASSFSGGQTQYF. The CDR3 DNA reads TGCGCCAGCAGCTTCTCTGGGGGGCAGACGCAGTATTTT.

The rearrangement links TRBV30 to TRBJ2-7; D remains ambiguous. This CDR3 region has 11 residues. V lost 5 bases and J lost 1, with 6 bases in between. The germline V gene has CDR1 GTSNPN and CDR2 SVGIG (reference sequence). CDR3 region: CAWGKSYEQYF. For the CDR3, the DNA is TGTGCCTGGGGGAAATCCTACGAGCAGTACTTC.

This clone has just one count. V gene TRBV5-1 combines with J gene TRBJ2-7; D is ambiguous. Germline CDR1 and CDR2: SGHRS and YFSETQ. V lost 1 base to trimming and J lost 6 bases, with 11 bases between them. The CDR3 spans 13 residues. In DNA, the CDR3 is TGCGCCAGCAGCTTGAGTCTAATCGGCGAGCAGTACTTC. Its translation: CASSLSLIGEQYF.

The chain employs TRBV5-1 and TRBJ2-2, with TRBD2 matching 14 bases. In germline, CDR1 is SGHRS, CDR2 YFSETQ. The CDR3 contains 16 residues. The V and J ends lost 4 bases and 7 bases, in that order; junction bases with no gene match: 6. CDR3 coding DNA: TGCGCCAGCAGCATTGGACTAGCGGGGGGCCACGGGGAGCTGTTTTTT. Protein: CASSIGLAGGHGELFF.

This clone was seen a few times. This chain connects TRBV7-9 to TRBJ2-5; 8 bases align to TRBD2. The ends lost 0 bases at V and 5 bases at J; junction bases unmatched: 14. The V gene's germline CDR1 is SEHNR and CDR2 FQNEAQ (reference sequence). This CDR3 region has 18 residues. Here the CDR3 reads CASSLATAWQAGVETQYF. The CDR3 nucleotides read TGTGCCAGCAGCTTAGCTACGGCGTGGCAAGCGGGGGTTGAGACCCAGTACTTC.

The CDR3 here is CASSLNTGEAWPQHF. The DNA for the CDR3 is TGCGCCAGCAGCTTGAATACAGGGGAAGCGTGGCCCCAGCATTTT. This rearrangement joins TRBV5-1 to TRBJ1-5; TRBD1 matches at 7 bases. The J segment lost 9 bases and the V segment lost 1 base, leaving 10 bases of the junction unmatched. CDR3 length equals 15 residues. The germline gives CDR1 SGHRS, CDR2 YFSETQ. Variable domain in full (rest from reference TRBV5-1 and TRBJ1-5): KAGVTQTPRYLIKTRGQQVTLSCSPISGHRSVSWYQQTPGQGLQFLFEYFSETQRNKGNFPGRFSGRQFSNSRSEMNVSTLELGDSALYLCASSLNTGEAWPQHFGDGTRLSIL.

The CDR3: CAGTYGRNYGYTF. DNA for the CDR3: TGTGCCGGCACATACGGTCGGAACTATGGCTACACCTTC. J is TRBJ1-2 and V is TRBV30; D not resolved. This CDR3 has 13 residues. Trimming took 8 bases from V and 2 from J, leaving 15 bases between them. Germline CDR1 and CDR2: GTSNPN and SVGIG (reference sequence).

This clone occurred a few times. CDR3 region: CSASRPFEAFF. The CDR3, as DNA: TGCAGTGCTTCCCGGCCCTTTGAAGCTTTCTTT. The V gene is TRBV20-1, the J gene TRBJ1-1; the D is unclear. CDR3 length: 11 amino acids. The V gene lost 5 bases and the J gene lost 7 bases, with 11 bases spanning the gap. Germline CDR1 reads DFQATT; CDR2 reads SNEGSKA (reference sequence).

The chain carries TRBV2 and TRBJ1-2, with 7 bases aligning to TRBD1. CDR1 is SNHLY, CDR2 FYNNEI, per germline. V gave up 6 bases and J gave up 3 bases; unmatched junction bases: 7. The CDR3 consists of 14 residues. CDR3 in amino acids: CASRPTGRDYGYTF. Here the CDR3 DNA reads TGTGCCAGCAGGCCGACAGGGCGGGACTATGGCTACACCTTC.